This T cell receptor beta chain emerged from a study of shared clonotypes between healthy human individuals. Study-wide results and caveats: Non-shared clonotypes showed lower generation probabilities than clonotypes common to all four donors.

Profiled with immunoSEQ multiplex PCR; TCRdb holds only in-frame clones, not every one. The sample records about 960,000 clones, less than 85% being singletons. In this sample, this clone turned up a few times. The antigen is not known. The sequenced material came from memory CD4+ T cells sorted from blood. Subset of the sample: CD45RA-negative fraction. The receptor comes from a man aged 18 to 30 in good health.

The CDR3 protein is CASSPPGLAGQETQYF. For the CDR3, the DNA is TGTGCCAGCAGCCCACCGGGACTAGCGGGACAAGAGACCCAGTACTTC. The rearrangement uses TRBV11-3 and TRBJ2-5, with TRBD2 matching over 13 bases. The CDR3 is 16 amino acids. V lost 5 bases to trimming and J lost 2 bases; unmatched junction nucleotides: 5. Germline-derived CDR1 and CDR2 are SGHNT and YENEEA.